This T cell receptor (beta chain) was captured by sequencing in a study of blood T cell repertoires in COVID-19. Study-wide background: Samples representing acute and convalescent COVID-19 were sourced from the United States, Italy and Spain.

Methods used by the authors: Estimation of nucleated cell counts relied on the amplification of reference gene primers. Clones were read by immunoSEQ multiplex PCR, and TCRdb kept only the in-frame ones, dropping some. That table gives V, J and clone size, and the DNA gave D and trimming. Among roughly 300,000 clones, 85% were seen once, and the ten largest hold about 14%. In its sample, this clone was seen once. The germline CDR1 and CDR2 sequences are ENHRY and SYGVKD. CDR3 length equals 14 residues. Germline trimming cut 6 bases from V and 8 bases from J; bases unmatched to any gene: 8. This TCR came from a human donor in a cohort sampled during active COVID-19. The source material was peripheral blood. The J gene is TRBJ2-1, the V gene TRBV10-3; the match to TRBD2 covers 9 bases. The CDR3 DNA follows: TGTGCCATCAGCGTTAGCGGGAGTAGCTATGAGCAGTTCTTC. It translates to CAISVSGSSYEQFF.